One sample yielded the 18 T cell receptor beta chains listed below, sequenced in a study of Ad26.COV2.S vaccination and SARS-CoV-2 variants. Treatment given: 15 to 20 received Ad26.COV2.S at low or high dose, single or two shots; a few received placebo; per-sample allocation not given. Specimen acquisition occurred on day 63 following the initial vaccine or placebo injection. Clones were sequenced by immunoSEQ multiplex PCR, and TCRdb holds only the in-frame ones, with some missing. The sample holds under 550,000 clones; around nine tenths are singletons and the top ten take 10% to 15%. Sequenced here: peripheral blood, sampled in a trial of Ad26.COV2.S vaccine versus placebo. These receptors were collected from a person between 18 and 59 years old who received the Ad26.COV2.S COVID-19 vaccine or a placebo.

This clone was observed a single time. The chain couples TRBV6-2 or TRBV6-3 to TRBJ2-7; TRBD2 matches 8 bases. The V segment lost 6 bases and the J segment 4 bases; nucleotides outside the gene matches: 14. The CDR3 is 16 residues long. Per germline, CDR1 MNHEY and CDR2 SVGEGT. DNA for the CDR3: TGTGCCAGCAGCTCCCCGGGGCGGGAGGTGCGGTACGAGCAGTACTTC. It translates to CASSSPGREVRYEQYF.

Regarding this clone: The sample holds other DNA sequences that translate to the same CDR3. The chain joins TRBV27 to TRBJ1-5; D uncertain. Germline CDR1 MNHEY, CDR2 SMNVEV (reference sequence). The CDR3 contains 15 residues. Trimming took 2 bases from V and 0 from J, leaving 8 bases between them. CDR3 DNA sequence: TGTGCCAGCAGTTTAGGCAGTTATAGCAATCAGCCCCAGCATTTT. Protein product: CASSLGSYSNQPQHF.

The genes are TRBV28 and TRBJ2-7; 8 bases align to TRBD1. This CDR3 has 14 residues. CDR1 and CDR2 (germline): MDHEN, SYDVKM. The trim removed 4 bases at V and 8 bases at J, leaving 10 bases unmatched. CDR3 amino acids: CASSSGTGLDKQYF. Written as DNA, the CDR3 is TGTGCCAGCAGTTCAGGGACAGGCCTTGACAAGCAGTACTTC.

This clone was counted once. This chain's CDR3 is CASSPDRGGTEAFF. DNA for the CDR3: TGTGCCAGCAGCCCGGACAGGGGGGGCACTGAAGCTTTCTTT. The genes are TRBV4-2 and TRBJ1-1; 10 positions match TRBD1. Germline V gives CDR1 LGHNA, CDR2 YNFKEQ. This CDR3 comprises 14 residues. V was pared by 4 bases and J by 4 bases, with 3 bases of the junction left unmatched.

The chain links TRBV19 to TRBJ2-7, with a weak D call TRBD1 (5 bases). Germline values: CDR1 LNHDA, CDR2 SQIVND (reference sequence). V was cut by 3 bases and J by 6 bases, with 15 bases left in between. The CDR3 totals 14 residues. This chain's CDR3 is CASSILAGSGEQYF. In DNA form, the CDR3 reads TGTGCCAGTAGTATCCTGGCAGGGTCAGGCGAGCAGTACTTC.

The CDR3 sequence: CASSLGGGGETQYF. CDR3 coding DNA: TGCGCCAGCAGCTTGGGAGGGGGCGGCGAGACCCAGTACTTC. The chain employs TRBV5-1 and TRBJ2-5; 7 nucleotides match TRBD1. V trimming: 0 bases; J trimming: 5 bases; junction bases outside the gene matches: 4. CDR3 length: 14 residues. CDR1 is SGHRS, CDR2 YFSETQ, per germline.

The V and J genes are TRBV28 and TRBJ2-1; 8 bases are a match to TRBD2. V shed 6 bases, J shed 1 base, and the junction held 5 bases outside the gene matches. Germline assignment: CDR1 MDHEN and CDR2 SYDVKM. The length of the CDR3 is 15 residues. The CDR3 nucleotides are TGTGCCAGCAGCGAAAGCGGGAGTTCCTACAATGAGCAGTTCTTC. As protein: CASSESGSSYNEQFF. Looking up the rest from reference TRBV28 and TRBJ2-1 gives the full variable domain: DVKVTQSSRYLVKRTGEKVFLECVQDMDHENMFWYRQDPGLGLRLIYFSYDVKMKEKGDIPEGYSVSREKKERFSLILESASTNQTSMYLCASSESGSSYNEQFFGPGTRLTVL.

The chain employs TRBV7-2 and TRBJ2-3, with 7 positions matching TRBD2. The V and J ends lost 5 bases and 2 bases, in that order; junction bases with no gene match: 1. The germline gives CDR1 SGHTA, CDR2 FQGNSA. This CDR3 has 13 residues. CDR3 sequence reads: CASSTSDTDTQYF. The CDR3 bases are TGTGCCAGCAGCACTAGCGACACAGATACGCAGTATTTT.

The chain carries TRBV6-2 or TRBV6-3 and TRBJ2-1; 7 bases match TRBD2. V was pared by 5 bases and J by 3 bases, with 10 bases of the junction left unmatched. The CDR3 totals 16 residues. Germline loops: CDR1 MNHEY, CDR2 SVGEGT. This CDR3 is CASSTPWAGDYNEQFF. For the CDR3, the DNA is TGTGCCAGCAGTACGCCATGGGCGGGAGACTACAATGAGCAGTTCTTC.

This chain links TRBV6-6 with TRBJ1-3, with 7 positions matching TRBD1. CDR3 length: 14 residues. Germline V CDR1 and CDR2: MNHNY, SVGAGI (reference sequence). V lost 7 bases, J lost 2 bases, and 5 bases stayed unmatched. DNA for the CDR3: TGTGCCAGCAAAGCCGGGACAGCTGGAAACACCATATATTTT. Translated: CASKAGTAGNTIYF.

V usage is TRBV11-2 and J usage is TRBJ2-7; possibly TRBD2 for D (6 bases). From germline, CDR1 is SGHAT and CDR2 FQNNGV. This CDR3 region has 12 residues. The V gene lost 4 bases and the J gene lost 6 bases, with 10 bases spanning the gap. CDR3 coding DNA: TGTGCCAGCAGCTACGGACTAATCGAGCAGTACTTC. Its protein product is CASSYGLIEQYF.

The J gene is TRBJ2-7, the V gene TRBV6-2 or TRBV6-3, with TRBD2 matching 8 bases. The V gene end was trimmed by 6 bases and the J gene end by 7 bases; junction bases not matched to a gene: 20. The V gene's germline CDR1 is MNHEY and CDR2 SVGEGT. This CDR3 has 17 amino acids. The CDR3 is CASSPLAGTRGEWEQYF. Here the CDR3 DNA reads TGTGCCAGCAGCCCACTTGCCGGGACTAGGGGCGAATGGGAGCAGTACTTC.

The chain couples TRBV14 to TRBJ1-1, with D perhaps TRBD1 (5 bases). This CDR3 is 13 amino acids long. The V and J ends lost 6 bases and 2 bases respectively, with 10 bases between them. Germline V lookup: CDR1 SGHDN, CDR2 FVKESK. The CDR3 loop is CASSRGGNTEAFF. CDR3 in DNA: TGTGCCAGCAGTCGTGGGGGAAACACTGAAGCTTTCTTT. The variable domain in full, completed from reference TRBV14 and TRBJ1-1, reads EAGVTQFPSHSVIEKGQTVTLRCDPISGHDNLYWYRRVMGKEIKFLLHFVKESKQDESGMPNNRFLAERTGGTYSTLKVQPAELEDSGVYFCASSRGGNTEAFFGQGTRLTVV.

V and J are TRBV6-1 and TRBJ2-7; D may correspond to TRBD1 or TRBD2 (6 bases each). Trimming pared 0 bases from V and 6 bases from J, leaving 18 bases between. Per the germline V gene, CDR1 is MNHNS and CDR2 is SASEGT. This CDR3 region has 16 residues. The CDR3 reads CASSEAEGEDPSEQYF. CDR3 in DNA: TGTGCCAGCAGTGAAGCGGAGGGGGAGGACCCATCCGAGCAGTACTTC.

The chain recombines TRBV6-5 with TRBJ2-7, with D possibly being TRBD2 (7 bases). V was cut by 10 bases and J by 3 bases, with 19 bases left in between. CDR1 and CDR2 from the germline V gene are MNHEY and SVGAGI. The CDR3 sequence is 14 residues long. Here the CDR3 DNA reads TGTGCCACGGAAAAGATTAGGGGGGGCTACGAGCAGTACTTC. It encodes CATEKIRGGYEQYF.

The chain employs TRBV4-1 and TRBJ2-4; no reliable D call. V was clipped by 1 base and J by 5 bases, with 3 bases between them. This CDR3 comprises 12 residues. Germline V CDR1 and CDR2: MGHRA, YSYEKL. The DNA of the CDR3 is TGCGCCAGCAGCCAAGGGCAAAACATTCAGTACTTC. Its protein is CASSQGQNIQYF.

This clone was counted only a few times. The rearrangement joins TRBV19 to TRBJ2-7; 9 bases align to TRBD1. With V trimmed by 3 bases and J by 3 bases, 6 bases remained unmatched. The CDR3 has 15 amino acids. Germline CDR1 LNHDA, CDR2 SQIVND (reference sequence). The CDR3 nucleotides read TGTGCCAGTAGTATCACCGCGGGACAGGGCTACGAGCAGTACTTC. Amino acid sequence: CASSITAGQGYEQYF. Full variable domain (missing parts from reference TRBV19 and TRBJ2-7): DGGITQSPKYLFRKEGQNVTLSCEQNLNHDAMYWYRQDPGQGLRLIYYSQIVNDFQKGDIAEGYSVSREKKESFPLTVTSAQKNPTAFYLCASSITAGQGYEQYFGPGTRLTVT.

The chain has TRBV5-8 and TRBJ2-3; 7 positions match TRBD2. The CDR3 is 18 residues long. The ends lost 1 base at V and 4 bases at J; junction bases unmatched: 15. Germline CDR1 and CDR2: SGHTS and YDEGEE. CDR3 amino acids: CASSLILVAGSHSDTQYF. The CDR3 bases are TGTGCCAGCAGCTTGATCTTGGTAGCGGGCTCACATTCAGATACGCAGTATTTT.